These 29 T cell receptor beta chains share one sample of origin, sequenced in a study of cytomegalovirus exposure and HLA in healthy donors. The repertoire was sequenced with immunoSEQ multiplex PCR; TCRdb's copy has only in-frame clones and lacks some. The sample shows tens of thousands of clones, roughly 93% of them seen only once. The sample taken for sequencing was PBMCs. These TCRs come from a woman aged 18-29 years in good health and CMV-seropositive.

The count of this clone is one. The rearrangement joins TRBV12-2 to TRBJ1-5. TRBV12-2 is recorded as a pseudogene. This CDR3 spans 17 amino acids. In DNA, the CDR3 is TGTGCAAGTCGTTGTCGAGGAGGTGGCGGTGGAGATCAGCCCCAGCATTTT. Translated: CASRCRGGGGGDQPQHF.

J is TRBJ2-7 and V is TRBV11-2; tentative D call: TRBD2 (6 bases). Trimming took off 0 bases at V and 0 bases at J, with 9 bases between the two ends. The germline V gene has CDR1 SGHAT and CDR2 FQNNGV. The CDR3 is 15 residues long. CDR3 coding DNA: TGTGCCAGCAGCTTAGAGGGGGGAGGCTCCTACGAGCAGTACTTC. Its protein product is CASSLEGGGSYEQYF.

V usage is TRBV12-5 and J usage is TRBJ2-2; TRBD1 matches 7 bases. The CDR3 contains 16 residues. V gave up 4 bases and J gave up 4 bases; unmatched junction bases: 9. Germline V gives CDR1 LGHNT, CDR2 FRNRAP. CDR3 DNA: TGTGCTAGTGGTTGGGGGACAGTACGGACCACCGGGGAGCTGTTTTTT. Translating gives CASGWGTVRTTGELFF.

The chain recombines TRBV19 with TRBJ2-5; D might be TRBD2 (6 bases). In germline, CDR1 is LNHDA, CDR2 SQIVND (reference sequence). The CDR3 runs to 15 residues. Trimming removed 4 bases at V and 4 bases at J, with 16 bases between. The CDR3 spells CASSRRRRGLETQYF. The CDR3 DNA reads TGTGCCAGTAGTAGGCGGCGGAGGGGTTTAGAGACCCAGTACTTC.

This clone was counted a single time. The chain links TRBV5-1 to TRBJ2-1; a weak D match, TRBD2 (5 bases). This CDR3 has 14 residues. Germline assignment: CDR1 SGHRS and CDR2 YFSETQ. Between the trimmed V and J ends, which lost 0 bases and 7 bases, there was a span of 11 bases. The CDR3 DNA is TGCGCCAGCAGCTTGGCCGGCCCGGGGAATGAGCAGTTCTTC. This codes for CASSLAGPGNEQFF.

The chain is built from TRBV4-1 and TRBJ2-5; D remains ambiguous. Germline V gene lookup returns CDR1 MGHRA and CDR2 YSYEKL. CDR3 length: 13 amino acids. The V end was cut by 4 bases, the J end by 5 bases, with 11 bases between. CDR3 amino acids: CASSRQASETQYF. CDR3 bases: TGCGCCAGCAGCCGCCAGGCCTCGGAGACCCAGTACTTC.

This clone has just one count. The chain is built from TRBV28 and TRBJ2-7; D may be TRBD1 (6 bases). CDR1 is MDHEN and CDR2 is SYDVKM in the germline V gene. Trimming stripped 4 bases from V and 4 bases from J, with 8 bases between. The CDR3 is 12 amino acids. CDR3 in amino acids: CASSSDRYEQYF. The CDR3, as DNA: TGTGCCAGCAGTTCCGACAGGTACGAGCAGTACTTC.

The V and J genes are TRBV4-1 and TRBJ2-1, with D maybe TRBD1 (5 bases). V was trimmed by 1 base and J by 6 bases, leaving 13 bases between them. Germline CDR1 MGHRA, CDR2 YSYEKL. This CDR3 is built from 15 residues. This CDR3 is CASSQGSRGVNEQFF. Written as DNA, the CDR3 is TGCGCCAGCAGCCAAGGCAGTAGGGGTGTCAATGAGCAGTTCTTC.

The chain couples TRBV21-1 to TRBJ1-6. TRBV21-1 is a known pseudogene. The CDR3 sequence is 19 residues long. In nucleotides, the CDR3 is TGTGCCAGCACCCGATCGGGGGGTCAATCGAGCTCCTATAATTCACCCCTCCACTTT. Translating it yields CASTRSGGQSSSYNSPLHF.

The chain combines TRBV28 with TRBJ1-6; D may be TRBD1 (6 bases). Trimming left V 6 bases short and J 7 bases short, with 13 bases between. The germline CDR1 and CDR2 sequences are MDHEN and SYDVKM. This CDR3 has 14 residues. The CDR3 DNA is TGTGCCAGCAGCTCTCGGGGGGCAAATTCACCCCTCCACTTT. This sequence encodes CASSSRGANSPLHF.

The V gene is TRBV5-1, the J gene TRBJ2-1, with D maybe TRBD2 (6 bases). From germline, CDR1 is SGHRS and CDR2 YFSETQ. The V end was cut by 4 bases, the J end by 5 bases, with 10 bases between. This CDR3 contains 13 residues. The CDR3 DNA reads TGCGCCAGCAGCGTGGGACTTCACAATGAGCAGTTCTTC. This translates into CASSVGLHNEQFF.

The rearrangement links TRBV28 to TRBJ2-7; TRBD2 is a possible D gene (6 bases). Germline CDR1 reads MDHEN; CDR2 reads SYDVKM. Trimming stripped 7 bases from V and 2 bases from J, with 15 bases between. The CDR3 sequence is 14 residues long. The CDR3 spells CASTPGLPTYEQYF. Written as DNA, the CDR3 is TGTGCCAGCACCCCGGGACTGCCAACCTACGAGCAGTACTTC.

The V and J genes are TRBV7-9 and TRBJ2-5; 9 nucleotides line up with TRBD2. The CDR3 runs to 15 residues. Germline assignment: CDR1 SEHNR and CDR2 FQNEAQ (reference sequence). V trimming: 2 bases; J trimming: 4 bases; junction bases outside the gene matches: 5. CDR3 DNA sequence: TGTGCCAGCAGCTTACGAGCGGGGGGCGCAGAGACCCAGTACTTC. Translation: CASSLRAGGAETQYF. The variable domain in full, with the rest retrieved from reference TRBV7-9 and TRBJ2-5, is DTGVSQNPRHKITKRGQNVTFRCDPISEHNRLYWYRQTLGQGPEFLTYFQNEAQLEKSRLLSDRFSAERPKGSFSTLEIQRTEQGDSAMYLCASSLRAGGAETQYFGPGTRLLVL.

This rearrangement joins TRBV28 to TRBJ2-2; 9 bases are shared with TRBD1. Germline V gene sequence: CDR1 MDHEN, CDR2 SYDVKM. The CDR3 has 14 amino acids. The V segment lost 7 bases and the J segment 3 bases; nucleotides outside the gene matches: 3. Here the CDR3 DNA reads TGTGCCAGCACGCGACAGGGGGACACCGGGGAGCTGTTTTTT. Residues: CASTRQGDTGELFF. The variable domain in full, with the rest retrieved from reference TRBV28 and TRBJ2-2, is DVKVTQSSRYLVKRTGEKVFLECVQDMDHENMFWYRQDPGLGLRLIYFSYDVKMKEKGDIPEGYSVSREKKERFSLILESASTNQTSMYLCASTRQGDTGELFFGEGSRLTVL.

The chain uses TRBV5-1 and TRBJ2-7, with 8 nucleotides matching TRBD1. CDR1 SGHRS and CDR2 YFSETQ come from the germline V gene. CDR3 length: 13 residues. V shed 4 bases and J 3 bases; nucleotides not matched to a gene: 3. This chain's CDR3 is CASSDRGGYEQYF. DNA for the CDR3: TGCGCCAGCAGCGACAGGGGAGGCTACGAGCAGTACTTC. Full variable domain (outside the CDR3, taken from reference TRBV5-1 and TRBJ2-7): KAGVTQTPRYLIKTRGQQVTLSCSPISGHRSVSWYQQTPGQGLQFLFEYFSETQRNKGNFPGRFSGRQFSNSRSEMNVSTLELGDSALYLCASSDRGGYEQYFGPGTRLTVT.

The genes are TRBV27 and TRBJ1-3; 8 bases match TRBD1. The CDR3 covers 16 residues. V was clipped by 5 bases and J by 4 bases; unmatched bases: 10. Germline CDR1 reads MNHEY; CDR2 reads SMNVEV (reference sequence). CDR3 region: CASSEKQGVRGNTIYF. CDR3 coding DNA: TGTGCCAGCAGTGAAAAACAGGGGGTTAGGGGAAACACCATATATTTT.

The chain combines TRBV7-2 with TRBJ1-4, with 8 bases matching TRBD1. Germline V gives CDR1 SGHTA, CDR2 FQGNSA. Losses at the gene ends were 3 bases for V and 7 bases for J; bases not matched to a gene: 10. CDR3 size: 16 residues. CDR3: CASSFRTQGAGEKLFF. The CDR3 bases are TGTGCCAGCAGCTTTAGAACGCAGGGGGCGGGTGAAAAACTGTTTTTT. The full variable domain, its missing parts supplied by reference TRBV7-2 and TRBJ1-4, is GAGVSQSPSNKVTEKGKDVELRCDPISGHTALYWYRQSLGQGLEFLIYFQGNSAPDKSGLPSDRFSAERTGGSVSTLTIQRTQQEDSAVYLCASSFRTQGAGEKLFFGSGTQLSVL.

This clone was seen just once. CDR3 bases: TGTGCCAGCAGTGAAGGGCGCAATCAGCCCCAGCATTTT. Its protein is CASSEGRNQPQHF. This chain uses TRBV2 with TRBJ1-5; D call uncertain. This CDR3 is built from 13 residues. The V end lost 1 base, the J end lost 2 bases, and 3 bases lay between the germline ends. From germline, CDR1 is SNHLY and CDR2 FYNNEI. The full variable domain, with the rest looked up from reference TRBV2 and TRBJ1-5, is EPEVTQTPSHQVTQMGQEVILRCVPISNHLYFYWYRQILGQKVEFLVSFYNNEISEKSEIFDDQFSVERPDGSNFTLKIRSTKLEDSAMYFCASSEGRNQPQHFGDGTRLSIL.

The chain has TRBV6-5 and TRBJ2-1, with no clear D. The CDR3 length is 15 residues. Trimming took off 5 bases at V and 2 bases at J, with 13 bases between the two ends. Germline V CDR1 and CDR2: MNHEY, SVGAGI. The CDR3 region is CASSAIVGTYNEQFF. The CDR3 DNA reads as TGTGCCAGCAGTGCCATTGTGGGCACCTACAATGAGCAGTTCTTC.

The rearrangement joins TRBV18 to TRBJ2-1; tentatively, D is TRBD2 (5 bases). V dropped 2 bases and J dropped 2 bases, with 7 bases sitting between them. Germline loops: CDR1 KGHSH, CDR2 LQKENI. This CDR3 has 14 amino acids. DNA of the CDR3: TGTGCCAGCTCACCAGGGCGGGCCTACAATGAGCAGTTCTTC. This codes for CASSPGRAYNEQFF.

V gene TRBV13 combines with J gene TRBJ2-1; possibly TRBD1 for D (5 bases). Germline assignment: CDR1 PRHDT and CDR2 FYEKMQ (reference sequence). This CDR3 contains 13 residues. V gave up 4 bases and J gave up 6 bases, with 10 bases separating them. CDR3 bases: TGTGCCAGCAGCTGGCAGGGTGGCAATGAGCAGTTCTTC. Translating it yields CASSWQGGNEQFF.

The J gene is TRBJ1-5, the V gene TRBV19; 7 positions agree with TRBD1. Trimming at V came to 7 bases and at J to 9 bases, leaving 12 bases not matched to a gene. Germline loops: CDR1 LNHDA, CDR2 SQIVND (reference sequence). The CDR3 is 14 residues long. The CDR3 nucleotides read TGTGCCAGTACAAGGACAGGCGAATATCTGCCCCAGCATTTT. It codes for CASTRTGEYLPQHF.

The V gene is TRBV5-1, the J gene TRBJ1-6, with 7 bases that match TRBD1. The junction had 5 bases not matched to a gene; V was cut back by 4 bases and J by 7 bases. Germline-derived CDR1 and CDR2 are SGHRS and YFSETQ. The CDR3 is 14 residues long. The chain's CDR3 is CASSGGQENSPLHF. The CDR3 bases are TGCGCCAGCAGCGGAGGACAGGAAAATTCACCCCTCCACTTT.

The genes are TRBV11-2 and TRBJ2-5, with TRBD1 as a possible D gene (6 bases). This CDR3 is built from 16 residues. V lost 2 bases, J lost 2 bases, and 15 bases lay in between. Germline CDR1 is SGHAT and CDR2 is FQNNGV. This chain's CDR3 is CASSLSPSRGQETQYF. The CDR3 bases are TGTGCCAGCAGCTTAAGTCCTAGCAGGGGTCAAGAGACCCAGTACTTC. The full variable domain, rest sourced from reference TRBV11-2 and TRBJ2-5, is EAGVAQSPRYKIIEKRQSVAFWCNPISGHATLYWYQQILGQGPKLLIQFQNNGVVDDSQLPKDRFSAERLKGVDSTLKIQPAKLEDSAVYLCASSLSPSRGQETQYFGPGTRLLVL.

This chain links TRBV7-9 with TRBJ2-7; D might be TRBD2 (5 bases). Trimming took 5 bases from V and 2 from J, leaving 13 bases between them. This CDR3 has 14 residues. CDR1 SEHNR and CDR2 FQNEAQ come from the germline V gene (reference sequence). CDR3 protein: CASSPTSGTYEQYF. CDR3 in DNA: TGTGCCAGCAGCCCGACCTCCGGGACCTACGAGCAGTACTTC.

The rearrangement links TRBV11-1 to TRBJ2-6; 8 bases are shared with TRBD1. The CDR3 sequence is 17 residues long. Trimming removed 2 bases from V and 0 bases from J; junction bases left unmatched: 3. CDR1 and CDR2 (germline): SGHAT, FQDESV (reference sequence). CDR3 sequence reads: CASSLTGGSSGANVLTF. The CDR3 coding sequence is TGTGCCAGCAGCTTAACAGGGGGTAGCTCTGGGGCCAACGTCCTGACTTTC.

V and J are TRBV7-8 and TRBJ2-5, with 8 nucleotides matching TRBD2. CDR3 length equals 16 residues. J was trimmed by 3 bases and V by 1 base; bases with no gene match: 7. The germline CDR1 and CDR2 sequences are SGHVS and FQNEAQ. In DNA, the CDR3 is TGTGCCAGCAGCTTAGACTTCGGGGGGGCAAAAGAGACCCAGTACTTC. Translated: CASSLDFGGAKETQYF.

The CDR3 DNA follows: TGTGCCAGCAGCGTAGTAGGGGTCGTGCAAGCTTTCTTT. Protein product: CASSVVGVVQAFF. The chain joins TRBV9 to TRBJ1-1; possible D gene TRBD1, 5 bases. The CDR3 length is 13 residues. The V end lost 0 bases, the J end lost 9 bases, and 12 bases lay between the germline ends. The germline V gene has CDR1 SGDLS and CDR2 YYNGEE. The complete variable domain, with remaining parts taken from reference TRBV9 and TRBJ1-1, reads DSGVTQTPKHLITATGQRVTLRCSPRSGDLSVYWYQQSLDQGLQFLIQYYNGEERAKGNILERFSAQQFPDLHSELNLSSLELGDSALYFCASSVVGVVQAFFGQGTRLTVV.

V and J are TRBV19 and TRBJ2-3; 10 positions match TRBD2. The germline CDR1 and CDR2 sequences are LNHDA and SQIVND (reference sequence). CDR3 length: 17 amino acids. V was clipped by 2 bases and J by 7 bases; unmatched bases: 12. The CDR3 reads CASSIRASGGLYNTQYF. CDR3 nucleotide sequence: TGTGCCAGTAGTATACGGGCTAGCGGGGGTCTCTATAATACGCAGTATTTT.